Each of the 28 T cell receptor beta chains below was sequenced from the same sample in a study of T cells in Graves' hyperthyroidism and ophthalmopathy. TCR beta CDR3 region amplification was performed from RNA transcripts. The HTBI primer set drove a first-round RT-PCR of the TCR CDR3. TCRdb redid the calling of the multiplex PCR reads with MiXCR, one entry per CDR3 protein. The data contain about 520,000 distinct CDR3 sequences, approximately 24% of them singletons. Sequences were obtained from blood. The receptors shown here come from a woman aged 25 to 39 with Graves' ophthalmopathy.

The chain recombines TRBV2 with TRBJ2-2; D is unresolved. The CDR3 spans 16 residues. Trimming stripped 3 bases from V and 1 base from J, with 12 bases between. Germline assignment: CDR1 SNHLY and CDR2 FYNNEI. This CDR3 is CASSDGLAVNTGELFF. CDR3 sequence (DNA): TGTGCCAGCAGTGATGGCTTGGCAGTGAACACCGGGGAGCTGTTTTTT. The full variable domain, completed using reference TRBV2 and TRBJ2-2, is EPEVTQTPSHQVTQMGQEVILRCVPISNHLYFYWYRQILGQKVEFLVSFYNNEISEKSEIFDDQFSVERPDGSNFTLKIRSTKLEDSAMYFCASSDGLAVNTGELFFGEGSRLTVL.

This clonotype was recorded at least ten times. CDR3 sequence: CASSPPGVWNEQYF. CDR3 in DNA: TGTGCCAGCAGTCCCCCCGGGGTCTGGAACGAGCAGTACTTC. The chain couples TRBV28 to TRBJ2-7, with D tentatively TRBD2 (5 bases). With 5 bases removed from V and 5 bases from J, the gap between germline ends came to 16 bases. Germline CDR1 and CDR2: MDHEN and SYDVKM. This CDR3 has 14 residues.

This clonotype has a count of ten or more. The V call is TRBV11-1, the J call TRBJ2-5; 9 bases match TRBD1. CDR1 and CDR2 (germline): SGHAT, FQDESV (reference sequence). The J segment lost 4 bases and the V segment lost 4 bases, leaving 16 bases of the junction unmatched. The CDR3 covers 18 residues. The CDR3 sequence is CASSSARPGQGRGETQYF. CDR3 nucleotides: TGTGCCAGCAGCTCCGCGCGACCGGGACAGGGAAGGGGAGAGACCCAGTACTTC.

This clonotype was observed many times. Compared with germline, one end of the junction differs, possibly owing to a read error. V is TRBV19 and J is TRBJ1-2, with D tentatively TRBD1 (6 bases). The germline gives CDR1 LNHDA, CDR2 SQIVND (reference sequence). CDR3 length: 13 residues. CDR3 residues: CASSTGGQTGYTF. Here the CDR3 DNA reads TGTGCTAGTAGTACCGGTGGACAGACGGGCTACACCTTC.

This clonotype was counted at least ten times. The chain links TRBV6-1 to TRBJ1-1; D is perhaps TRBD1 (5 bases). Germline loops: CDR1 MNHNS, CDR2 SASEGT. V lost 4 bases to trimming and J lost 1 base, with 13 bases between them. The CDR3 contains 15 residues. For the CDR3, the DNA is TGTGCCAGCAGTGCGACCGGGACGCCGAACACTGAAGCTTTCTTT. Protein sequence: CASSATGTPNTEAFF.

This clonotype occurred many times. CDR3 sequence reads: CASSFQGASNYGYTF. In DNA form, the CDR3 reads TGTGCCAGCAGTTTTCAAGGGGCTTCCAACTATGGCTACACCTTC. J is TRBJ1-2 and V is TRBV27; a weak D match, TRBD1 (5 bases). In germline, CDR1 is MNHEY, CDR2 SMNVEV (reference sequence). CDR3 size: 15 residues. Trimming left V 3 bases short and J 2 bases short, with 13 bases between.

The CDR3, as DNA: TGTGCCACGGGACAGGGACCCTACGAGCAGTACTTC. Translation gives CATGQGPYEQYF. This chain uses TRBV6-1 with TRBJ2-7, with 9 bases lining up with TRBD1. The CDR3 is 12 residues long. Looked up from germline, CDR1 is MNHNS and CDR2 is SASEGT. After removal of 10 bases from V and 2 bases from J, the junction contained 3 bases not matched to a gene.

This clonotype showed up many times. This sequence joins TRBV24-1 and TRBJ1-1, with a tentative D call TRBD1 (6 bases). V was pared by 8 bases and J by 7 bases, with 13 bases between. The CDR3 consists of 12 residues. In germline, CDR1 is KGHDR, CDR2 SFDVKD. The chain's CDR3 is CATKRGAIEAFF. CDR3 DNA sequence: TGTGCCACCAAGCGGGGGGCCATTGAAGCTTTCTTT.

In its sample, this clonotype was seen many times. A read error may produce the germline difference seen at one junction end. The CDR3 bases are TGTGCCAGCAGCTCCCCCAACGTCGGAAACATTAAGTACTTC. Encoded protein: CASSSPNVGNIKYF. The chain uses TRBV7-2 and TRBJ2-4; no clear D gene. This CDR3 has 14 amino acids. CDR1 SGHTA and CDR2 FQGNSA come from the germline V gene.

The chain carries TRBV6-1 and TRBJ2-5; D may be TRBD1 (5 bases). Germline V gene data show CDR1 as MNHNS and CDR2 as SASEGT. The CDR3 has 15 amino acids. Deletions cut 2 bases from V and 0 bases from J, with 10 bases between. The CDR3 bases are TGTGCCAGCAGTGAATGGGGCGGCAACCAAGAGACCCAGTACTTC. It translates to CASSEWGGNQETQYF.

In its sample, this clonotype was seen many times. The rearrangement joins TRBV6-2 or TRBV6-3 to TRBJ2-7; D is possibly TRBD1 (6 bases). With 5 bases removed from V and 2 bases from J, the gap between germline ends came to 13 bases. CDR3 size: 14 residues. Per germline, CDR1 MNHEY and CDR2 SVGEGT. As DNA, the CDR3 is TGTGCCAGCAGTAGACGGACAGAAACCTACGAGCAGTACTTC. Amino acid sequence: CASSRRTETYEQYF.

The chain recombines TRBV6-1 with TRBJ1-3, with D possibly TRBD1 on 5 matching bases. V was trimmed by 6 bases and J by 0 bases, leaving 15 bases between them. The CDR3 covers 16 residues. Germline V gene sequence: CDR1 MNHNS, CDR2 SASEGT. The CDR3 is CASRGTGRSSGNTIYF. The CDR3 DNA follows: TGTGCCAGCAGAGGGACGGGAAGAAGCTCTGGAAACACCATATATTTT.

In regard to this clonotype: A read error is possible here, since a much larger clone lies one base away. The V and J genes are TRBV15 and TRBJ1-6; D uncertain. The CDR3 is 13 amino acids. In germline, CDR1 is LNHNV, CDR2 YYDKDF (reference sequence). CDR3: CATSRVPFSPLRF. The CDR3 DNA reads as TGTGCCACCAGCAGAGTTCCCTTCTCACCCCTCCGCTTT.

The V call is TRBV19, the J call TRBJ1-2; D gene uncertain. Germline V gene lookup returns CDR1 LNHDA and CDR2 SQIVND (reference sequence). Trimming cost V 6 bases and J 4 bases, with 9 bases left between them. The CDR3 is 12 amino acids. The DNA of the CDR3 is TGTGCCAGTAGCGGACGGACCTATGGCTACACCTTC. Residues: CASSGRTYGYTF.

This clonotype appeared many times. The V and J genes are TRBV6-5 and TRBJ1-1; 9 bases are a match to TRBD1. V shed 0 bases and J 5 bases; nucleotides not matched to a gene: 4. The germline V gene encodes CDR1 MNHEY and CDR2 SVGAGI. CDR3 length: 15 amino acids. CDR3 nucleotides: TGTGCCAGCAGTTACTCTACAGGGGGCTGGACTGAAGCTTTCTTT. Its protein product is CASSYSTGGWTEAFF.

This clonotype was found a few times. The rearrangement joins TRBV7-9 to TRBJ1-2; D might be TRBD1 (6 bases). Trimming removed 5 bases at V and 6 bases at J, with 16 bases between. Germline assignment: CDR1 SEHNR and CDR2 FQNEAQ (reference sequence). The CDR3 extends over 14 amino acids. The CDR3: CASSVTGFHHGYTF. The CDR3, as DNA: TGTGCCAGCAGCGTAACAGGGTTCCATCATGGCTACACCTTC.

This clonotype has ten or more counts. V usage is TRBV19 and J usage is TRBJ1-5, with a possible D match to TRBD1 (6 bases). Trimming shortened V by 5 bases and J by 7 bases, and 12 bases separated the two germline ends. CDR1 LNHDA and CDR2 SQIVND come from the germline V gene (reference sequence). The CDR3 runs 13 residues. The chain's CDR3 is CASSPTGRQPQHF. As DNA, the CDR3 is TGTGCCAGTAGTCCCACAGGGAGGCAGCCCCAGCATTTT. Based on the CDR3 plus reference TRBV19 and TRBJ1-5, the full variable domain is DGGITQSPKYLFRKEGQNVTLSCEQNLNHDAMYWYRQDPGQGLRLIYYSQIVNDFQKGDIAEGYSVSREKKESFPLTVTSAQKNPTAFYLCASSPTGRQPQHFGDGTRLSIL.

This clonotype has at least ten counts. V is TRBV30 and J is TRBJ1-2; possible D gene TRBD1, 6 bases. Trimming removed 3 bases from V and 4 bases from J, with 15 bases in between. The CDR3 runs 14 residues. Germline loops: CDR1 GTSNPN, CDR2 SVGIG (reference sequence). CDR3 nucleotide sequence: TGTGCCTGGAGATCACAGGGAGTCTTCTATGGCTACACCTTC. This translates into CAWRSQGVFYGYTF.

This clonotype was seen repeatedly, ten times or more. This sequence joins TRBV6-5 and TRBJ1-5; D is undetermined. Germline V CDR1 and CDR2: MNHEY, SVGAGI. V was shortened by 6 bases and J by 3 bases, with 12 bases between the two germline ends. The CDR3 runs to 14 residues. CDR3 in amino acids: CASSPGRFNQPQHF. As DNA, the CDR3 is TGTGCCAGCAGCCCAGGACGGTTCAATCAGCCCCAGCATTTT.

The J gene is TRBJ1-2, the V gene TRBV30, with D uncertain. From germline, CDR1 is GTSNPN and CDR2 SVGIG (reference sequence). This CDR3 is 12 amino acids long. Deletions cut 3 bases from V and 3 bases from J, with 8 bases between. CDR3 nucleotide sequence: TGTGCCTGGAGATTGAATGACTATGGCTACACCTTC. It codes for CAWRLNDYGYTF.

This clonotype occurred many times. The chain joins TRBV20-1 to TRBJ2-7, with D possibly being TRBD2 (5 bases). The germline V gene encodes CDR1 DFQATT and CDR2 SNEGSKA (reference sequence). The CDR3 is 13 amino acids. V lost 2 bases and J lost 8, with 16 bases in between. CDR3 protein: CSARTPATGKQYF. CDR3 in DNA: TGCAGTGCTAGAACACCCGCGACGGGAAAGCAGTACTTC.

Many counts were recorded for this clonotype. The chain uses TRBV12-3 or TRBV12-4 and TRBJ1-1; no clear D gene. The CDR3 is 13 residues long. V gave up 5 bases and J gave up 0 bases, with 7 bases separating them. The chain's CDR3 is CASSPRMNTEAFF. In DNA form, the CDR3 reads TGTGCCAGCAGTCCCCGGATGAACACTGAAGCTTTCTTT.

The V call is TRBV19, the J call TRBJ2-2, with 8 bases identical to TRBD2. The CDR3 covers 14 residues. Germline V gene data show CDR1 as LNHDA and CDR2 as SQIVND (reference sequence). V lost 10 bases to trimming and J lost 1 base; unmatched junction nucleotides: 5. CDR3 in DNA: TGTGCCATCGAAAGCGGGAGGAACACCGGGGAGCTGTTTTTT. Translating it yields CAIESGRNTGELFF.

The rearrangement uses TRBV13 and TRBJ2-7, with 9 nucleotides matching TRBD1. Germline V gene sequence: CDR1 PRHDT, CDR2 FYEKMQ (reference sequence). The trim removed 5 bases at V and 3 bases at J, leaving 8 bases unmatched. CDR3 length equals 15 residues. DNA for the CDR3: TGTGCCAGCAGCCCTCGTCGACAGGGGGACTACGAGCAGTACTTC. This translates into CASSPRRQGDYEQYF.

The chain is built from TRBV20-1 and TRBJ1-1; 10 bases align to TRBD1. The length of the CDR3 is 15 residues. Germline V gene sequence: CDR1 DFQATT, CDR2 SNEGSKA (reference sequence). Trimming removed 6 bases from V and 4 bases from J; junction bases left unmatched: 11. The CDR3 nucleotides are TGCAGTGCGTCCGATGGGACAGGGGACGGCACTGAAGCTTTCTTT. This codes for CSASDGTGDGTEAFF.

This clonotype was seen only a few times. The junction differs from germline at one of its ends, possibly a read error. The chain uses TRBV4-3 and TRBJ2-6; D assignment may be TRBD1 or TRBD2 (7 bases each). Germline CDR1 and CDR2: LGHNA and YSLEER. CDR3 length: 15 residues. CDR3 bases: TGCGCCAGCAGCCCTAGACAGGGAGGGGTCAACGTCCTGACTTTC. Translation: CASSPRQGGVNVLTF.

The chain's CDR3 is CASSLVLAGVAKNIQYF. The DNA of the CDR3 is TGTGCCAGCAGCTTAGTCCTAGCGGGGGTAGCCAAAAACATTCAGTACTTC. The chain couples TRBV11-2 to TRBJ2-4, with 10 bases that match TRBD2. CDR1 SGHAT and CDR2 FQNNGV come from the germline V gene. V gave up 1 base and J gave up 0 bases; unmatched junction bases: 3. The CDR3 is 17 amino acids.

This clonotype was counted a few times. The CDR3 is CASSPGQDLNTEAFF. The DNA of the CDR3 is TGTGCCAGCTCACCGGGACAGGACTTAAACACTGAAGCTTTCTTT. V gene TRBV18 combines with J gene TRBJ1-1; TRBD1 agrees at 8 bases. Trimming cost V 3 bases and J 2 bases; bases outside gene matches: 5. Germline V CDR1 and CDR2: KGHSH, LQKENI. The CDR3 contains 15 residues.